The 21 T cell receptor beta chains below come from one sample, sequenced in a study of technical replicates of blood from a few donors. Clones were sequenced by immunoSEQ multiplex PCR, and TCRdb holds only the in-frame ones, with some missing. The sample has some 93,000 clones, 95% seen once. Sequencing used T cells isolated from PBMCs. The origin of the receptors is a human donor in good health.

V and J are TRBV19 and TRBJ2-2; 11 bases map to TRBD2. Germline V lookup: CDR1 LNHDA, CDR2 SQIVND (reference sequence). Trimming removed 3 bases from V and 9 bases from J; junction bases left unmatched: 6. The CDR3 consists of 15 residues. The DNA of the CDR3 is TGTGCCAGTAGTATTAGACTAGCGGGGTCATGGGAGCTGTTTTTT. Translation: CASSIRLAGSWELFF.

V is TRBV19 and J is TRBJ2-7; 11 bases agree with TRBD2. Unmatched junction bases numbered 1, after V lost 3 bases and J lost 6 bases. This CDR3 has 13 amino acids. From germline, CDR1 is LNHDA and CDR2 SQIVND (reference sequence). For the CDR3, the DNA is TGTGCCAGTAGTATGACTAGCGGGACCGAGCAGTACTTC. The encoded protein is CASSMTSGTEQYF.

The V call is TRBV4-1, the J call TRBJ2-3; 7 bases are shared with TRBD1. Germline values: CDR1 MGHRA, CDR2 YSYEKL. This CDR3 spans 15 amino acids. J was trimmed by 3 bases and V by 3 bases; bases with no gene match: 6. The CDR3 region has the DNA TGCGCCAGCAGCCACGGGACAGCCGAAACAGATACGCAGTATTTT. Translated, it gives CASSHGTAETDTQYF.

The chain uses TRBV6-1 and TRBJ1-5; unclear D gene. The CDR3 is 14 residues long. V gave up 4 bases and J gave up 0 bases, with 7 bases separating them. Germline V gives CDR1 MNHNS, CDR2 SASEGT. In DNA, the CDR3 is TGTGCCAGCAGTGTCACGGTTAGCAATCAGCCCCAGCATTTT. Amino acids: CASSVTVSNQPQHF.

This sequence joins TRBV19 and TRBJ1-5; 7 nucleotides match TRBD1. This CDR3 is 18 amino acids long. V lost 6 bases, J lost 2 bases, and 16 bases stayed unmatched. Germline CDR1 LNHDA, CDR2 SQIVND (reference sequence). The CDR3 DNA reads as TGTGCCAGTAGCCTGACAGGGAGAGTATCTATAGGCAATCAGCCCCAGCATTTT. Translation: CASSLTGRVSIGNQPQHF.

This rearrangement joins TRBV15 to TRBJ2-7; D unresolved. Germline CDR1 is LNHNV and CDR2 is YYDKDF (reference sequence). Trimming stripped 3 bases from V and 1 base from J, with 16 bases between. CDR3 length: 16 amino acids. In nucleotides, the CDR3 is TGTGCCACCAGCAGTGAGCTAAATGGGCAGTCCTACGAGCAGTACTTC. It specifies CATSSELNGQSYEQYF.

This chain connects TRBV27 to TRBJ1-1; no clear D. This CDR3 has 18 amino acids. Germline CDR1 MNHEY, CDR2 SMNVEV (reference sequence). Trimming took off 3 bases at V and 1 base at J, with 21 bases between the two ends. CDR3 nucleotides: TGTGCCAGCAGTTTGTGGTTCGGGAACGGACGGCCGAACACTGAAGCTTTCTTT. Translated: CASSLWFGNGRPNTEAFF.

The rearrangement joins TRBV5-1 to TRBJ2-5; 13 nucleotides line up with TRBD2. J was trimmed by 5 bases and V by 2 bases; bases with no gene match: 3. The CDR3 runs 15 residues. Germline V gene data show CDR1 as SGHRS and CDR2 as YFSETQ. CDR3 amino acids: CASSLGLAGVETQYF. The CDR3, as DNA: TGCGCCAGCAGCTTAGGACTAGCGGGAGTGGAGACCCAGTACTTC.

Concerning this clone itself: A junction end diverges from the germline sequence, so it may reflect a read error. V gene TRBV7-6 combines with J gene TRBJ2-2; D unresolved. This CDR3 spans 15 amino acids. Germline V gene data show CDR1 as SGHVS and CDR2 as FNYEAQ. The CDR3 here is CTSSLILSDTGELFF. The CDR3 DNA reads TGTACCAGCAGCTTAATTCTGTCTGACACCGGGGAGCTGTTTTTT.

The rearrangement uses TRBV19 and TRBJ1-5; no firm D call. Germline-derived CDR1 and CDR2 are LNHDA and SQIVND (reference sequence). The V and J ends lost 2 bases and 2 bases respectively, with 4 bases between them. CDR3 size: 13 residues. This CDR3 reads CASSISGNQPQHF. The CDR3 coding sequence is TGTGCCAGTAGTATATCTGGCAATCAGCCCCAGCATTTT.

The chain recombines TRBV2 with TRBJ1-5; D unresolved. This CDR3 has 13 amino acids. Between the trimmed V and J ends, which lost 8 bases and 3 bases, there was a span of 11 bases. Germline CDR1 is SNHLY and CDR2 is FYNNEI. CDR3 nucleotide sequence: TGTGCCAGCGAACGGGGTTCCAATCAGCCCCAGCATTTT. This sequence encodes CASERGSNQPQHF.

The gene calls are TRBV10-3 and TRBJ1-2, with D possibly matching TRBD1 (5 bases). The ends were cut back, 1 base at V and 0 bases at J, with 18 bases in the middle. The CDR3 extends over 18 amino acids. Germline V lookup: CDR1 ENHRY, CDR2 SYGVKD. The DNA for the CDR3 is TGTGCCATCAGTGAGTTTCAGGGTCCAGATAACGCTAACTATGGCTACACCTTC. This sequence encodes CAISEFQGPDNANYGYTF.

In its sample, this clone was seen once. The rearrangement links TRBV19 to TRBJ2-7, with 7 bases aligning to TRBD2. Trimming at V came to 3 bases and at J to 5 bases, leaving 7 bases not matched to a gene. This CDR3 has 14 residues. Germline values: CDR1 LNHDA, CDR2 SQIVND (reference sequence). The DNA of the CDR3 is TGTGCCAGTAGTATGGGAGGGCCGCCCAACGAGCAGTACTTC. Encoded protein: CASSMGGPPNEQYF.

The CDR3 DNA follows: TGTGCCAGCAGCACCTTCGCCGGGACAGGGGGTTTTACCTACGAGCAGTACTTC. The encoded protein is CASSTFAGTGGFTYEQYF. The V call is TRBV7-9, the J call TRBJ2-7; 11 nucleotides align to TRBD1. The J segment lost 2 bases and the V segment lost 5 bases, leaving 14 bases of the junction unmatched. The germline CDR1 and CDR2 sequences are SEHNR and FQNEAQ (reference sequence). This CDR3 region has 18 residues.

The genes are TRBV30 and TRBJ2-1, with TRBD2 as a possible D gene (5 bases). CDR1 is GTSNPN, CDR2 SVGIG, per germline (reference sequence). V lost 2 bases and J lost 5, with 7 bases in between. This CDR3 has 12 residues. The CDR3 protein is CAWSSGNNEQFF. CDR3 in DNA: TGTGCCTGGAGTAGCGGAAACAATGAGCAGTTCTTC.

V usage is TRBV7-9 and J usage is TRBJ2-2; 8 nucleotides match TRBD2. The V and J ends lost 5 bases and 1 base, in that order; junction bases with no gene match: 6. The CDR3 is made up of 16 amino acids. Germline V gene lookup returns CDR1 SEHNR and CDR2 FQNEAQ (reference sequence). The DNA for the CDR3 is TGTGCCAGCAGCGAGGAGGGACTAGAGAACACCGGGGAGCTGTTTTTT. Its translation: CASSEEGLENTGELFF.

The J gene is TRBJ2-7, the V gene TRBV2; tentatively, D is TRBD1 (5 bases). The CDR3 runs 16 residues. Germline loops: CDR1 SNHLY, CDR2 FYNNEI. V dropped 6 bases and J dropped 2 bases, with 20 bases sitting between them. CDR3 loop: CASRGIQGRSPYEQYF. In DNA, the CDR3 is TGTGCCAGCAGGGGAATCCAGGGCCGAAGTCCCTACGAGCAGTACTTC.

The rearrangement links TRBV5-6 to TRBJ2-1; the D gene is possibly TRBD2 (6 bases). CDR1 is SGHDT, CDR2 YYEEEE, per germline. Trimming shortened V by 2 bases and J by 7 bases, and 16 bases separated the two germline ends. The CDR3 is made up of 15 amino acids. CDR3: CASSFRTGTFNEQFF. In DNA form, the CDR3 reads TGTGCCAGCAGCTTTCGGACCGGGACTTTTAATGAGCAGTTCTTC.

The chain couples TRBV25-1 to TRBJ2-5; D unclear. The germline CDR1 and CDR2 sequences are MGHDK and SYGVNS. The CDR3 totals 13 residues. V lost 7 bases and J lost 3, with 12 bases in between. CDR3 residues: CASIRHGEETQYF. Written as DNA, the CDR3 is TGTGCCAGCATCAGACACGGCGAAGAGACCCAGTACTTC.

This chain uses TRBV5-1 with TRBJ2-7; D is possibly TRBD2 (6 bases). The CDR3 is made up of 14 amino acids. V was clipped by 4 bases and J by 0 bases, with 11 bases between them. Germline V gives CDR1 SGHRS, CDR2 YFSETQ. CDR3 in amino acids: CASSAGPFSYEQYF. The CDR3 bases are TGCGCCAGCAGCGCGGGACCCTTCTCCTACGAGCAGTACTTC.

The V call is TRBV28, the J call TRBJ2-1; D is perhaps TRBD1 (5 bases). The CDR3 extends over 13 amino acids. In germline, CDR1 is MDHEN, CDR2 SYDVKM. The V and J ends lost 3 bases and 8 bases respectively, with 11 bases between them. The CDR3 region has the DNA TGTGCCAGCAGTTTCAGGGTTCCCGATGAGCAGTTCTTC. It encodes CASSFRVPDEQFF.